Following are 14 T cell receptor beta chains from one sample sequenced in a study of T cells expressing NK-cell markers. From its re-call of the 5' RACE reads, TCRdb lists each CDR3 protein once, without DNA. The table counts approximately 440,000 distinct CDR3 sequences; over 1.3% lies in the top ten. The sample comprised blood T cells: a sorted CD56 or NKG2C T cell subset, CD4+ or CD8+ T cells, or bulk PBMC T cells (not recorded which). These receptors originate from a woman aged 45-60 years in good health.

The chain carries TRBV5-1 and TRBJ2-3; TCRdb indicates TRBD1, and absent DNA this call remains unverified. Germline V lookup: CDR1 SGHRS, CDR2 YFSETQ. The length of the CDR3 is 15 residues. This chain's CDR3 is CASSTETATVDTQYF.

The genes are TRBV12-3 or TRBV12-4 and TRBJ2-2; with no DNA, the TCRdb D assignment of TRBD1 cannot be verified. The CDR3 runs to 15 residues. CDR3 sequence: CASRGTGLNTGELFF.

CDR3 loop: CASSASPGQGTNTEAFF. The gene calls are TRBV3-1 and TRBJ1-1; without DNA, the TCRdb call of TRBD1 cannot be checked. The CDR3 totals 17 residues. The germline V gene encodes CDR1 LGHDT and CDR2 YNNKEL (reference sequence).

V usage is TRBV29-1 and J usage is TRBJ1-1; TCRdb lists TRBD1, though no DNA is available to test this call. The CDR3 has 13 amino acids. Germline CDR1 and CDR2: SQVTM and ANQGSEA. The CDR3 reads CSVQTSPDTEAFF. The variable domain in full, completed from reference TRBV29-1 and TRBJ1-1, reads SAVISQKPSRDICQRGTSLTIQCQVDSQVTMMFWYRQQPGQSLTLIATANQGSEATYESGFVIDKFPISRPNLTFSTLTVSNMSPEDSSIYLCSVQTSPDTEAFFGQGTRLTVV.

The CDR3: CSATYRAEDEQYF. This sequence joins TRBV20-1 and TRBJ2-7; TCRdb designates TRBD1, a call that cannot be tested without DNA. The CDR3 loop spans 13 amino acids. Germline assignment: CDR1 DFQATT and CDR2 SNEGSKA (reference sequence).

V usage is TRBV29-1 and J usage is TRBJ1-1; absent DNA, TCRdb's TRBD1 call cannot be checked. The length of the CDR3 is 15 residues. CDR1 and CDR2 from the germline V gene are SQVTM and ANQGSEA. This CDR3 reads CSVEGRQGMNTEAFF. Full variable domain (missing parts from reference TRBV29-1 and TRBJ1-1): SAVISQKPSRDICQRGTSLTIQCQVDSQVTMMFWYRQQPGQSLTLIATANQGSEATYESGFVIDKFPISRPNLTFSTLTVSNMSPEDSSIYLCSVEGRQGMNTEAFFGQGTRLTVV.

V and J are TRBV20-1 and TRBJ2-3. CDR3 size: 16 residues. Looked up from germline, CDR1 is DFQATT and CDR2 is SNEGSKA (reference sequence). CDR3 loop: CSARDLASASTDTQYF.

The chain has TRBV20-1 and TRBJ2-4; TCRdb selects TRBD1, and the lack of DNA leaves this call unchecked. The CDR3 is 11 residues long. Germline V gene lookup returns CDR1 DFQATT and CDR2 SNEGSKA (reference sequence). CDR3 residues: CSSPLSRGQYF.

The rearrangement links TRBV4-1 to TRBJ1-2. The V gene's germline CDR1 is MGHRA and CDR2 YSYEKL. The CDR3 is made up of 17 amino acids. CDR3 region: CASSQGNVRDLSGGYTF.

This rearrangement joins TRBV12-3 or TRBV12-4 to TRBJ2-1. This CDR3 is built from 15 residues. CDR3 region: CASSLSGRRYNEQFF.

The chain carries TRBV12-3 or TRBV12-4 and TRBJ1-2; the D call from TCRdb, TRBD1, cannot be confirmed without DNA. The CDR3 totals 15 residues. The CDR3: CASSLAGQGEWGYTF.

The chain uses TRBV25-1 and TRBJ1-2; the TCRdb D gene call, TRBD1, has no DNA to confirm it. The CDR3 extends over 14 amino acids. Germline values: CDR1 MGHDK, CDR2 SYGVNS. CDR3 protein: CASRDPGQNYGYTF.

This chain uses TRBV6-5 with TRBJ2-3; without DNA, the TCRdb call of TRBD1 cannot be checked. The CDR3 consists of 15 residues. Germline V gene data show CDR1 as MNHEY and CDR2 as SVGAGI. CDR3 residues: CASSYWRDKGDTQYF.

CDR3 in amino acids: CASRDYLGDTQYF. The chain recombines TRBV5-1 with TRBJ2-3; TCRdb gives TRBD2 as the D gene, but with no DNA this cannot be confirmed. CDR3 length equals 13 residues. Per germline, CDR1 SGHRS and CDR2 YFSETQ.